A single sample is the source of the 5 T cell receptor beta chains below, sequenced in a study of T cells in Graves' hyperthyroidism and ophthalmopathy. Amplification targeted TCR beta CDR3 regions from RNA transcripts. Researchers ran a first-round RT-PCR on the TCR CDR3 using the HTBI primer set. TCRdb re-called the multiplex PCR reads with MiXCR, one entry per CDR3 protein. The sample shows about 300,000 distinct CDR3 sequences, approximately 19% of them seen only once. The sample consisted of blood. The receptor source for this set is a man in his forties or fifties with Graves' ophthalmopathy.

This clonotype was seen more than once but under ten times. The chain joins TRBV7-9 to TRBJ1-5, with 7 bases identical to TRBD1. The ends lost 3 bases at V and 6 bases at J; junction bases unmatched: 2. Per the germline V gene, CDR1 is SEHNR and CDR2 is FQNEAQ (reference sequence). The CDR3 is made up of 13 amino acids. The CDR3 DNA reads TGTGCCAGCAGCTTCCAGGGGGGTCAGCCCCAGCATTTT. This gives the protein CASSFQGGQPQHF.

V and J are TRBV20-1 and TRBJ1-5, with a tentative D call TRBD1 (6 bases). From germline, CDR1 is DFQATT and CDR2 SNEGSKA (reference sequence). V lost 0 bases to trimming and J lost 6 bases, with 15 bases between them. The CDR3 is made up of 15 amino acids. The CDR3 nucleotides are TGCAGTGCTAGAGATCACGGAGGGGGAAGTCAGCCCCAGCATTTT. It codes for CSARDHGGGSQPQHF.

The J gene is TRBJ2-1, the V gene TRBV20-1, with D possibly being TRBD2 (5 bases). The V end was cut by 4 bases, the J end by 6 bases, with 13 bases between. From germline, CDR1 is DFQATT and CDR2 SNEGSKA (reference sequence). The CDR3 spans 13 residues. CDR3 nucleotide sequence: TGCAGTGCTAACCCTGAGGCGGGCAATGAGCAGTTCTTC. Its translation: CSANPEAGNEQFF.

The chain is built from TRBV28 and TRBJ2-3; 9 nucleotides align to TRBD1. Germline lookup yields CDR1 MDHEN and CDR2 SYDVKM. CDR3 length: 15 amino acids. V lost 5 bases to trimming and J lost 6 bases; unmatched junction nucleotides: 9. CDR3: CASSAPGTGLDTQYF. CDR3 coding DNA: TGTGCCAGCAGTGCTCCCGGGACAGGGCTCGATACGCAGTATTTT.

This clonotype was observed many times. The chain carries TRBV11-2 and TRBJ1-2, with D uncertain. The germline V and J ends were trimmed by 0 bases and 5 bases, with 10 bases remaining between them. CDR1 and CDR2 (germline): SGHAT, FQNNGV. The CDR3 length is 14 residues. The CDR3 protein is CASSLDNGFYGYTF. The CDR3 DNA reads TGTGCCAGCAGCTTAGATAACGGATTTTATGGCTACACCTTC.